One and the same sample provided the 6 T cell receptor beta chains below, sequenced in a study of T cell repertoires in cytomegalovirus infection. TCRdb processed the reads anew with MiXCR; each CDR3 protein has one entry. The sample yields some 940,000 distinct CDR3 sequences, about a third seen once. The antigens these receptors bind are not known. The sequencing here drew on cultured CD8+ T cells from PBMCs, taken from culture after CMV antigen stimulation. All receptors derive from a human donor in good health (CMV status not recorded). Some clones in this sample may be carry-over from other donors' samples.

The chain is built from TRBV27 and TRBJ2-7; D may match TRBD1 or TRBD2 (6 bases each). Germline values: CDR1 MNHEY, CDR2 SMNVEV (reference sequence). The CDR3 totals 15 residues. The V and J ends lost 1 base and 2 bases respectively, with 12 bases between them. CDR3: CASSLFYREAYEQYF. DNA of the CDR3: TGTGCCAGCAGTTTATTTTACAGGGAGGCCTACGAGCAGTACTTC.

The CDR3 here is CASSLWTGVRDGYTF. The DNA of the CDR3 is TGTGCCAGCAGCCTCTGGACAGGGGTGAGAGATGGCTACACCTTC. This rearrangement joins TRBV27 to TRBJ1-2, with 9 nucleotides matching TRBD1. This CDR3 region has 15 residues. The ends lost 6 bases at V and 6 bases at J; junction bases unmatched: 11. CDR1 and CDR2 from the germline V gene are MNHEY and SMNVEV (reference sequence).

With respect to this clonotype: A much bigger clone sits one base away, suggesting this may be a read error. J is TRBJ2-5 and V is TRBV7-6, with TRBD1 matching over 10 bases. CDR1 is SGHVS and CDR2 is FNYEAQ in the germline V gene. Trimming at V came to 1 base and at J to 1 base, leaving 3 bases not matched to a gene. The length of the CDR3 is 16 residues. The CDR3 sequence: CASSLEGTGVQETQYF. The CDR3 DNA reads TGTGCCAGCAGCTTAGAAGGGACAGGGGTCCAAGAGACCCAGTACTTC.

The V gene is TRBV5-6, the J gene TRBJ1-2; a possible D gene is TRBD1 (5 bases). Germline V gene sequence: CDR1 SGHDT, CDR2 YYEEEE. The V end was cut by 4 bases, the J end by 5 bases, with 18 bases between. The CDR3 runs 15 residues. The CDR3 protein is CASSALPGPSYGYTF. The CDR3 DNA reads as TGTGCCAGCAGCGCTCTGCCGGGACCATCGTATGGCTACACCTTC. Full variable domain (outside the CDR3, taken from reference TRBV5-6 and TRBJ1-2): DAGVTQSPTHLIKTRGQQVTLRCSPKSGHDTVSWYQQALGQGPQFIFQYYEEEERQRGNFPDRFSGHQFPNYSSELNVNALLLGDSALYLCASSALPGPSYGYTFGSGTRLTVV.

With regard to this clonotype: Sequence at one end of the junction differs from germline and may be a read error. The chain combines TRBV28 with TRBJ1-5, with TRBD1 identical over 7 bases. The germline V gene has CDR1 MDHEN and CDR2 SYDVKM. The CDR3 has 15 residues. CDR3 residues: CVSSLGQVKSQPQHF. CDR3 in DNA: TGTGTCAGCAGTCTAGGACAGGTAAAGAGTCAGCCCCAGCATTTT.

The CDR3 region is CASSLDSPLPTDTQYF. CDR3 nucleotides: TGTGCCAGCAGTTTGGACTCGCCCTTGCCCACAGATACGCAGTATTTT. The chain carries TRBV2 and TRBJ2-3, with a possible D match to TRBD2 (5 bases). CDR1 is SNHLY and CDR2 is FYNNEI in the germline V gene. The CDR3 contains 16 residues. V was cut by 5 bases and J by 2 bases, with 17 bases left in between.